The 5 T cell receptor beta chains below were found in one sample sequenced in a study of blood T cells in healthy people across ages. Using a J-beta primer mix together with a sample-barcoded 5' primer, a second PCR was run for 7 to 11 cycles. From the 5' RACE reads, TCRdb called clonotypes with MiXCR, one entry per CDR3 protein. Of approximately 800,000 distinct CDR3 sequences in the sample, about 34% are singletons; the top ten hold roughly 13%. The specimen was blood. These receptors originate from a young man in good health.

This clonotype occurred many times. V and J are TRBV7-3 and TRBJ2-5, with a possible D match to TRBD2 (6 bases). CDR1 and CDR2 (germline): SGHTA, FQGTGA. V dropped 0 bases and J dropped 5 bases, with 16 bases sitting between them. This CDR3 spans 16 amino acids. This chain's CDR3 is CASSLTSGEATETQYF. For the CDR3, the DNA is TGTGCCAGCAGCTTAACTAGCGGAGAAGCTACGGAGACCCAGTACTTC. Together with reference TRBV7-3 and TRBJ2-5, the CDR3 gives the full variable domain: GAGVSQTPSNKVTEKGKYVELRCDPISGHTALYWYRQSLGQGPEFLIYFQGTGAADDSGLPNDRFFAVRPEGSVSTLKIQRTERGDSAVYLCASSLTSGEATETQYFGPGTRLLVL.

The rearrangement links TRBV5-4 to TRBJ2-4, with D unclear. V was shortened by 6 bases and J by 1 base, with 14 bases between the two germline ends. The germline V gene has CDR1 SGHNT and CDR2 YYREEE (reference sequence). CDR3 length: 15 residues. CDR3 nucleotide sequence: TGTGCCAGCACCGAGTTCCTGGGTGCCAAAAACATTCAGTACTTC. Amino acid sequence: CASTEFLGAKNIQYF.

The chain joins TRBV11-2 to TRBJ2-1; TRBD2 aligns across 7 bases. CDR1 and CDR2 (germline): SGHAT, FQNNGV. J lost 4 bases, V lost 1 base, and 16 bases had no gene match. The CDR3 length is 19 residues. CDR3 amino acids: CASSLVRALGTIFYNEQFF. The DNA for the CDR3 is TGTGCCAGCAGCTTAGTGCGTGCTCTCGGGACTATTTTTTACAATGAGCAGTTCTTC.

CDR3 sequence: CASSSEKAAAPAYGYTF. CDR3 nucleotides: TGTGCCAGCAGTTCAGAAAAGGCGGCGGCGCCTGCCTATGGCTACACCTTC. The chain couples TRBV7-2 to TRBJ1-2; D is unclear. Trimming took off 6 bases at V and 4 bases at J, with 24 bases between the two ends. The CDR3 consists of 17 residues. In germline, CDR1 is SGHTA, CDR2 FQGNSA.

This clonotype was seen more than once but under ten times. The chain carries TRBV18 and TRBJ2-3, with 9 bases lining up with TRBD2. With V trimmed by 6 bases and J by 3 bases, 7 bases remained unmatched. CDR3 length equals 15 residues. From germline, CDR1 is KGHSH and CDR2 LQKENI. CDR3 DNA sequence: TGTGCCAGCTCGGACTTTAGCGGGGGAACAGATACGCAGTATTTT. Protein: CASSDFSGGTDTQYF. Complete variable domain (other parts from reference TRBV18 and TRBJ2-3): NAGVMQNPRHLVRRRGQEARLRCSPMKGHSHVYWYRQLPEEGLKFMVYLQKENIIDESGMPKERFSAEFPKEGPSILRIQQVVRGDSAAYFCASSDFSGGTDTQYFGPGTRLTVL.